These 28 T cell receptor beta chains were all obtained from the same sample, sequenced in a study of blood T cell repertoires in COVID-19. The assay was immunoSEQ multiplex PCR, and TCRdb's table has in-frame clones only and misses some. This table has over 120,000 clones, about 89% appearing once. The source material was peripheral blood. These TCRs come from a man aged 55 to 70 with active or convalescent COVID-19.

This chain connects TRBV28 to TRBJ1-6; TRBD1 matches 10 bases. Germline CDR1 MDHEN, CDR2 SYDVKM. The CDR3 is made up of 13 amino acids. V lost 5 bases to trimming and J lost 11 bases; unmatched junction nucleotides: 3. The CDR3 here is CASSRQGAAPLHF. CDR3 nucleotides: TGTGCCAGCAGTCGACAGGGGGCGGCACCCCTCCACTTT.

V gene TRBV30 combines with J gene TRBJ2-3; 7 bases are a match to TRBD1. The V segment lost 0 bases and the J segment 1 base; nucleotides outside the gene matches: 28. Germline-derived CDR1 and CDR2 are GTSNPN and SVGIG (reference sequence). The CDR3 spans 23 residues. CDR3 DNA sequence: TGTGCCTGGAGTGTACATCGGGACCCTCTCTTCATTAACAGGGGTTGTGGCACAGATACGCAGTATTTT. The encoded protein is CAWSVHRDPLFINRGCGTDTQYF.

This chain connects TRBV24-1 to TRBJ2-7; TRBD2 agrees at 8 bases. The CDR3 is 13 residues long. V was clipped by 4 bases and J by 6 bases; unmatched bases: 4. Germline V gene lookup returns CDR1 KGHDR and CDR2 SFDVKD. The DNA for the CDR3 is TGTGCCACCAGTGACACAGCGGGGGCCGAGCAGTACTTC. Its translation is CATSDTAGAEQYF.

This chain uses TRBV4-2 with TRBJ1-5, with 8 bases matching TRBD1. This CDR3 contains 14 residues. V gave up 3 bases and J gave up 5 bases; unmatched junction bases: 3. The germline V gene encodes CDR1 LGHNA and CDR2 YNFKEQ. For the CDR3, the DNA is TGTGCCAGCAGCCACCGACAGGGGCATCAGCCCCAGCATTTT. Translated: CASSHRQGHQPQHF.

The gene calls are TRBV11-2 and TRBJ1-2, with D possibly being TRBD1 (5 bases). V lost 5 bases and J lost 4, with 14 bases in between. Germline CDR1 reads SGHAT; CDR2 reads FQNNGV. The CDR3 is 14 amino acids. CDR3 sequence: CASSRGGGSYGYTF. In DNA form, the CDR3 reads TGTGCCAGCAGCCGCGGGGGTGGGTCCTATGGCTACACCTTC.

This clone was picked up a small number of times. CDR3 DNA sequence: TGTGCCAGCAGTTTATTCGGGGGAGGGCTGGCCTACGAGCAGTACTTC. As protein: CASSLFGGGLAYEQYF. The chain combines TRBV27 with TRBJ2-7, with 7 bases identical to TRBD2. The CDR3 covers 16 residues. V shed 1 base, J shed 2 bases, and the junction held 8 bases outside the gene matches. Germline V gene sequence: CDR1 MNHEY, CDR2 SMNVEV (reference sequence).

The chain couples TRBV9 to TRBJ2-2; D gene unclear. This CDR3 is built from 12 residues. Germline-derived CDR1 and CDR2 are SGDLS and YYNGEE. V was pared by 2 bases and J by 5 bases, with 4 bases between. This CDR3 reads CASSVGTGELFF. The CDR3 DNA reads as TGTGCCAGCAGCGTCGGTACCGGGGAGCTGTTTTTT.

The V gene is TRBV10-3, the J gene TRBJ2-2; 9 bases fit TRBD1. This CDR3 is 14 amino acids long. Germline CDR1 reads ENHRY; CDR2 reads SYGVKD. The ends lost 6 bases at V and 5 bases at J; junction bases unmatched: 4. CDR3 nucleotide sequence: TGTGCCATCAGCCGGGACAGGGAAACCGGGGAGCTGTTTTTT. It specifies CAISRDRETGELFF.

The chain employs TRBV7-8 and TRBJ1-2; D possibly corresponds to TRBD1 (5 bases). Germline-derived CDR1 and CDR2 are SGHVS and FQNEAQ. V shed 1 base and J shed 2 bases, with 8 bases lying between them. The CDR3 is made up of 14 amino acids. The DNA for the CDR3 is TGTGCCAGCAGCTTAGTGGCAGGGAACTATGGCTACACCTTC. Encoded protein: CASSLVAGNYGYTF.

This chain links TRBV7-8 with TRBJ2-7, with TRBD1 as a possible D gene (5 bases). V was shortened by 0 bases and J by 6 bases, with 12 bases between the two germline ends. Germline lookup yields CDR1 SGHVS and CDR2 FQNEAQ. The CDR3 is made up of 14 amino acids. As DNA, the CDR3 is TGTGCCAGCAGCTTAGCGGCAGGGTTTCTCGAGCAGTACTTC. Its protein product is CASSLAAGFLEQYF.

The chain carries TRBV9 and TRBJ2-2; D may be TRBD2 (5 bases). Trimming removed 0 bases at V and 3 bases at J, with 12 bases between. The CDR3 sequence is 16 residues long. Germline assignment: CDR1 SGDLS and CDR2 YYNGEE. CDR3 sequence (DNA): TGTGCCAGCAGCGTAGATCTCGGCGGGTACACCGGGGAGCTGTTTTTT. Translated, it gives CASSVDLGGYTGELFF. Variable domain in full (rest from reference TRBV9 and TRBJ2-2): DSGVTQTPKHLITATGQRVTLRCSPRSGDLSVYWYQQSLDQGLQFLIQYYNGEERAKGNILERFSAQQFPDLHSELNLSSLELGDSALYFCASSVDLGGYTGELFFGEGSRLTVL.

As DNA, the CDR3 is TGTGCCTGGAAGGAGTGGGAGGGTAATGAAAAACTGTTTTTT. This translates into CAWKEWEGNEKLFF. The chain links TRBV30 to TRBJ1-4; D uncertain. In germline, CDR1 is GTSNPN, CDR2 SVGIG (reference sequence). V dropped 4 bases and J dropped 4 bases, with 13 bases sitting between them. The CDR3 consists of 14 residues. The full variable domain, in which reference TRBV30 and TRBJ1-4 provide the parts outside the CDR3, is SQTIHQWPATLVQPVGSPLSLECTVEGTSNPNLYWYRQAAGRGLQLLFYSVGIGQISSEVPQNLSASRPQDRQFILSSKKLLLSDSGFYLCAWKEWEGNEKLFFGSGTQLSVL.

The CDR3 DNA reads as TGTGCCAGCAGCTTAGCACCCGGTCTAGGCACTGAAGCTTTCTTT. This translates into CASSLAPGLGTEAFF. The chain joins TRBV7-2 to TRBJ1-1; D not certain. Germline CDR1 SGHTA, CDR2 FQGNSA. Deletions cut 0 bases from V and 4 bases from J, with 12 bases between. The CDR3 length is 15 residues.

The chain joins TRBV5-4 to TRBJ2-1, with D possibly being TRBD1 (6 bases). The germline V gene has CDR1 SGHNT and CDR2 YYREEE (reference sequence). V lost 4 bases and J lost 12, with 23 bases in between. The CDR3 totals 15 residues. CDR3 DNA sequence: TGTGCCAGCAGCGAACGGGACAAAATTATACTGGGGCAGTTCTTC. Translating it yields CASSERDKIILGQFF.

The J gene is TRBJ1-1, the V gene TRBV28; D gene ambiguous. CDR3 length: 12 residues. V was trimmed by 1 base and J by 4 bases, leaving 4 bases between them. The germline V gene encodes CDR1 MDHEN and CDR2 SYDVKM. CDR3 sequence reads: CASSLLATEAFF. The CDR3 DNA is TGTGCCAGCAGTTTATTAGCCACTGAAGCTTTCTTT.

The rearrangement uses TRBV29-1 and TRBJ2-3; 9 nucleotides agree with TRBD1. CDR3 length: 18 residues. The V segment lost 7 bases and the J segment 2 bases; nucleotides outside the gene matches: 19. Germline V lookup: CDR1 SQVTM, CDR2 ANQGSEA. This CDR3 reads CSARPGQGGRGYTDTQYF. In DNA form, the CDR3 reads TGCAGCGCACGCCCGGGACAGGGAGGTCGAGGTTACACAGATACGCAGTATTTT.

The chain combines TRBV19 with TRBJ2-1; 8 positions agree with TRBD1. Per the germline V gene, CDR1 is LNHDA and CDR2 is SQIVND (reference sequence). CDR3 length: 15 residues. The ends lost 7 bases at V and 10 bases at J; junction bases unmatched: 15. The CDR3: CASTDRGQPSEEQFF. The CDR3 DNA reads TGTGCCAGTACCGACAGGGGACAGCCTTCAGAGGAGCAGTTCTTC.

On this clone itself: Other DNA sequences from this sample encode an identical CDR3 as well. J is TRBJ2-5 and V is TRBV20-1, with unresolved D. Germline V gene lookup returns CDR1 DFQATT and CDR2 SNEGSKA (reference sequence). V lost 2 bases and J lost 5, with 3 bases in between. The CDR3 contains 10 residues. The CDR3 here is CSARSETQYF. In nucleotides, the CDR3 is TGCAGTGCTAGATCGGAGACCCAGTACTTC.

The chain employs TRBV7-2 and TRBJ2-5, with a possible D match to TRBD1 (6 bases). Germline lookup yields CDR1 SGHTA and CDR2 FQGNSA. The CDR3 is 15 residues long. V dropped 6 bases and J dropped 5 bases, with 19 bases sitting between them. The CDR3 loop is CASSSLRGGIETQYF. CDR3 DNA: TGTGCCAGCAGTTCGCTGAGAGGGGGAATTGAGACCCAGTACTTC.

The chain has TRBV18 and TRBJ2-7; D gene uncertain. Germline V gene sequence: CDR1 KGHSH, CDR2 LQKENI. This CDR3 is built from 13 residues. The ends were cut back, 1 base at V and 2 bases at J, with 6 bases in the middle. The CDR3 sequence: CASSPRETYEQYF. DNA of the CDR3: TGTGCCAGCTCACCACGAGAGACCTACGAGCAGTACTTC.

The V and J genes are TRBV7-3 and TRBJ2-5; 7 bases match TRBD1. V lost 5 bases to trimming and J lost 3 bases; unmatched junction nucleotides: 6. CDR1 is SGHTA, CDR2 FQGTGA, per germline. The CDR3 loop spans 14 amino acids. The DNA for the CDR3 is TGTGCCAGCAGCCAGGGACAGAATGAAGAGACCCAGTACTTC. Its translation is CASSQGQNEETQYF.

The chain employs TRBV7-3 and TRBJ2-3; 7 bases map to TRBD2. Losses at the gene ends were 3 bases for V and 4 bases for J; bases not matched to a gene: 4. In germline, CDR1 is SGHTA, CDR2 FQGTGA. The CDR3 loop spans 14 amino acids. CDR3 sequence (DNA): TGTGCCAGCAGCTTTACGGGGAGGGCAGATACGCAGTATTTT. It translates to CASSFTGRADTQYF.

This clone was observed a handful of times. The V and J genes are TRBV28 and TRBJ2-3, with D possibly being TRBD1 (6 bases). The CDR3 has 15 amino acids. Germline V gene sequence: CDR1 MDHEN, CDR2 SYDVKM. Trimming removed 5 bases at V and 5 bases at J, with 17 bases between. CDR3 coding DNA: TGTGCCAGCAGTATAACACTACCCAGGGGAGATACGCAGTATTTT. Encoded protein: CASSITLPRGDTQYF.

The chain recombines TRBV4-1 with TRBJ2-7; possible D gene TRBD2, 8 bases. V was cut by 4 bases and J by 6 bases, with 19 bases left in between. Germline assignment: CDR1 MGHRA and CDR2 YSYEKL. There are 15 residues in the CDR3. CDR3 residues: CASSPEGAGGLEQYF. The DNA of the CDR3 is TGCGCCAGCAGCCCCGAGGGGGCGGGGGGCCTCGAGCAGTACTTC.

The CDR3 nucleotides are TGCGCCAGCAGCAGAGACAGAAATTCACCCCTCCACTTT. Translating it yields CASSRDRNSPLHF. V and J are TRBV5-1 and TRBJ1-6, with a tentative D call TRBD1 (5 bases). Trimming cost V 4 bases and J 7 bases, with 9 bases left between them. The CDR3 totals 13 residues. Per the germline V gene, CDR1 is SGHRS and CDR2 is YFSETQ.

The J gene is TRBJ1-3, the V gene TRBV7-2; TRBD1 matches 7 bases. Germline trimming cut 5 bases from V and 4 bases from J; bases unmatched to any gene: 17. This CDR3 is 18 amino acids long. CDR1 is SGHTA and CDR2 is FQGNSA in the germline V gene. The CDR3 sequence: CASSLRDSTLFTGNTIYF. The CDR3 DNA sequence: TGTGCCAGCAGCCTGCGGGACAGCACACTATTTACGGGAAACACCATATATTTT.

V gene TRBV11-2 combines with J gene TRBJ1-2; 9 bases are shared with TRBD1. The CDR3 spans 15 residues. In germline, CDR1 is SGHAT, CDR2 FQNNGV. The ends lost 3 bases at V and 4 bases at J; junction bases unmatched: 6. The CDR3 protein is CASSFGDRAAYGYTF. DNA for the CDR3: TGTGCCAGCAGCTTTGGGGACAGGGCGGCCTATGGCTACACCTTC. Based on the CDR3 plus reference TRBV11-2 and TRBJ1-2, the full variable domain is EAGVAQSPRYKIIEKRQSVAFWCNPISGHATLYWYQQILGQGPKLLIQFQNNGVVDDSQLPKDRFSAERLKGVDSTLKIQPAKLEDSAVYLCASSFGDRAAYGYTFGSGTRLTVV.

In this sample, this clone turned up a few times. This chain uses TRBV18 with TRBJ2-3, with D maybe TRBD1 (5 bases). The germline V gene has CDR1 KGHSH and CDR2 LQKENI. Trimming removed 6 bases at V and 3 bases at J, with 16 bases between. The CDR3 runs 15 residues. The CDR3 reads CASSSPQGRTDTQYF. CDR3 nucleotides: TGTGCCAGCTCCTCCCCTCAGGGTAGGACAGATACGCAGTATTTT.